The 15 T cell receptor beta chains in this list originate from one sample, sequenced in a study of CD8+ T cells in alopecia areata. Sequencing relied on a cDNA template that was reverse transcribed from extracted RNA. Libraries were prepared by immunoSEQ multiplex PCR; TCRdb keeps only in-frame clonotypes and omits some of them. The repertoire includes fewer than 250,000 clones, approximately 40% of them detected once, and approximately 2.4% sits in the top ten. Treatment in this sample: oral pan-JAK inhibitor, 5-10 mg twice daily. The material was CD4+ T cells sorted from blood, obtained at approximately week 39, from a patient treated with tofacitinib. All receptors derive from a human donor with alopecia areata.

The CDR3 protein is CASSPIAGATDTQYF. Written as DNA, the CDR3 is TGTGCCAGCAGCCCAATAGCGGGAGCTACAGATACGCAGTATTTT. This chain uses TRBV7-9 with TRBJ2-3, with 9 bases lining up with TRBD2. Unmatched junction bases numbered 6, after V lost 5 bases and J lost 3 bases. Germline V gives CDR1 SEHNR, CDR2 FQNEAQ (reference sequence). The CDR3 length is 15 residues.

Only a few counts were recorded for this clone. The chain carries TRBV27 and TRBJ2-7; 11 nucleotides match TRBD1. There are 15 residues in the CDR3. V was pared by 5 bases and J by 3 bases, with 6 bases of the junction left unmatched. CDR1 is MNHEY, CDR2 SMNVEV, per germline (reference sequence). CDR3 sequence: CASSTPGQGGYEQYF. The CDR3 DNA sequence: TGTGCCAGCAGTACCCCGGGACAGGGGGGCTACGAGCAGTACTTC.

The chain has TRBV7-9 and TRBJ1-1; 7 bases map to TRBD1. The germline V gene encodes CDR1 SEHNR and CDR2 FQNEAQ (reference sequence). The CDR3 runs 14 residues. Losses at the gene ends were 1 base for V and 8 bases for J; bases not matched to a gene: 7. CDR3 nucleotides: TGTGCCAGCAGCTTAGGGGAATGGGGACAGGAAGCTTTCTTT. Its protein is CASSLGEWGQEAFF.

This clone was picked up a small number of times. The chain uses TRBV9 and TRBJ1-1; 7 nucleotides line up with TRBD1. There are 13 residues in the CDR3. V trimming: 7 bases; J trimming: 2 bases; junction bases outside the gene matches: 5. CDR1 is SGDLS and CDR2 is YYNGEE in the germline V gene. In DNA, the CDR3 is TGTGCCAGCGGTAGGACAGGCAACACTGAAGCTTTCTTT. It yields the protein CASGRTGNTEAFF.

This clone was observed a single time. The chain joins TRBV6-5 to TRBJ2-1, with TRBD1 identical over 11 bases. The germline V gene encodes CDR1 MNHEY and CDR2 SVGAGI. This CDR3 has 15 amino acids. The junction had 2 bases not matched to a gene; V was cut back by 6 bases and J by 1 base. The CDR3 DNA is TGTGCCAGCAGAAGGGACAGGGGGTCCTACAATGAGCAGTTCTTC. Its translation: CASRRDRGSYNEQFF.

Here the CDR3 reads CASSIRPQDEQYF. The CDR3 DNA reads as TGTGCCAGTAGTATCCGGCCGCAAGACGAGCAGTACTTC. This sequence joins TRBV19 and TRBJ2-7; D gene uncertain. CDR3 length: 13 residues. Germline V gene sequence: CDR1 LNHDA, CDR2 SQIVND (reference sequence). The V gene lost 3 bases and the J gene lost 5 bases, with 11 bases spanning the gap.

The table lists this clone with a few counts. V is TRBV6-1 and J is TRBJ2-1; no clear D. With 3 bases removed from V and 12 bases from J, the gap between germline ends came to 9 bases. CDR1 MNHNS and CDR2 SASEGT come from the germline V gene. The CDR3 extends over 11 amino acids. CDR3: CASSERLWQFF. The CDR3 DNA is TGTGCCAGCAGTGAGCGTCTGTGGCAGTTCTTC.

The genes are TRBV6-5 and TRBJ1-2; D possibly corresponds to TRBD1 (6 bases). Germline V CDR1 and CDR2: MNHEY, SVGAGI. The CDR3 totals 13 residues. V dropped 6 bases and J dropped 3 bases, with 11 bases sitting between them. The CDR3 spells CASRPTGYYGYTF. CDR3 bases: TGTGCCAGCAGGCCCACAGGGTACTATGGCTACACCTTC.

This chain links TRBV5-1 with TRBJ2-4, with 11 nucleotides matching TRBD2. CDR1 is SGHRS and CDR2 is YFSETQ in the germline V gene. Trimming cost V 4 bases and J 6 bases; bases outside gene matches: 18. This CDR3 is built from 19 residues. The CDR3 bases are TGCGCCAGCAGCCAGCCCCCGGGACTAGCGGATCGAGGGGTAAACATTCAGTACTTC. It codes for CASSQPPGLADRGVNIQYF. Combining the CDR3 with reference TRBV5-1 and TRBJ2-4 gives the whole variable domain KAGVTQTPRYLIKTRGQQVTLSCSPISGHRSVSWYQQTPGQGLQFLFEYFSETQRNKGNFPGRFSGRQFSNSRSEMNVSTLELGDSALYLCASSQPPGLADRGVNIQYFGAGTRLSVL.

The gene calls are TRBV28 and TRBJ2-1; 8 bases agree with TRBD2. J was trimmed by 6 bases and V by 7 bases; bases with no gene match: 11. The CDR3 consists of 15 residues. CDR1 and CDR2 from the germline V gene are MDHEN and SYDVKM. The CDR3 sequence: CASKQGTSALNEQFF. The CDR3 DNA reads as TGTGCCAGCAAACAAGGGACTAGTGCGCTCAATGAGCAGTTCTTC.

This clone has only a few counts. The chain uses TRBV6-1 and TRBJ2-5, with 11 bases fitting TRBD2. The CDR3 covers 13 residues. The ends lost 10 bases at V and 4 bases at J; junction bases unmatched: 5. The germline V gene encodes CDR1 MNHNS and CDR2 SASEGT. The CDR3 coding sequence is TGTGCCACCTCCACTAGCGGGAGAGAGACCCAGTACTTC. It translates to CATSTSGRETQYF.

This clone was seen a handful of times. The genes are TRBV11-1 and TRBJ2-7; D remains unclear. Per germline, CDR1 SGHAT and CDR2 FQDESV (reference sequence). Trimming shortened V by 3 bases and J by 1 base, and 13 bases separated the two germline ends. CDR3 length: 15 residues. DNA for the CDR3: TGTGCCAGCAGCTTCGACCCGAGGCCTTCCTACGAGCAGTACTTC. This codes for CASSFDPRPSYEQYF. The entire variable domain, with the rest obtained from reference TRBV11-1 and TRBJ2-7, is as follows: EAEVAQSPRYKITEKSQAVAFWCDPISGHATLYWYRQILGQGPELLVQFQDESVVDDSQLPKDRFSAERLKGVDSTLKIQPAELGDSAMYLCASSFDPRPSYEQYFGPGTRLTVT.

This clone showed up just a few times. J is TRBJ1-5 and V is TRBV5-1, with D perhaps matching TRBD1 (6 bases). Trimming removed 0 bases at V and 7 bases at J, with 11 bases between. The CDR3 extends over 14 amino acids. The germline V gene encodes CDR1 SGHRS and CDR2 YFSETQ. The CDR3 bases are TGCGCCAGCAGCTTGGAACAGGGCGGCCAGCCCCAGCATTTT. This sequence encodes CASSLEQGGQPQHF.

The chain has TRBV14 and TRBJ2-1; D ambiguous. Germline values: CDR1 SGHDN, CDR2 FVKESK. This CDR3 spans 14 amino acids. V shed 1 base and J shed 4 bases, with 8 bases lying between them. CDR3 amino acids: CASSQANSYNEQFF. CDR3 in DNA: TGTGCCAGCAGCCAAGCCAACAGTTACAATGAGCAGTTCTTC.

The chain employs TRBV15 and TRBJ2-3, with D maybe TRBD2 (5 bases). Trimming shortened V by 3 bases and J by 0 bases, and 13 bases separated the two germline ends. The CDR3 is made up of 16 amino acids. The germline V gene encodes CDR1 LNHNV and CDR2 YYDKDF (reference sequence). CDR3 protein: CATSSSKRQSTDTQYF. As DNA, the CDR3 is TGTGCCACCAGCAGCTCAAAGCGGCAAAGCACAGATACGCAGTATTTT.